The 28 T cell receptor beta chains reported below all come from one sample, sequenced in a study of a mutant IDH1 vaccine in newly diagnosed glioma. Their specific antigens are unknown. As for time point: week 5, during vaccination. A single vaccine dose contained 300 ug of mutant IDH1 20-mer peptide, and topical imiquimod was used with it. Here immunoSEQ multiplex PCR was the method, and the copy in TCRdb shows in-frame clones only, minus some. Among fewer than 70,000 clones listed, 80% to 90% were seen once. The source was PBMCs, collected from a glioma patient whose treatment included an IDH1 peptide vaccine. The receptors stem from a woman aged 40-49 years with glioma.

J is TRBJ2-3 and V is TRBV11-2, with D uncertain. Looked up from germline, CDR1 is SGHAT and CDR2 is FQNNGV. The length of the CDR3 is 12 residues. V lost 1 base and J 4 bases, leaving 3 bases between the germline ends. CDR3 DNA sequence: TGTGCCAGCAGCTTAGTTTCAGATACGCAGTATTTT. This codes for CASSLVSDTQYF.

V usage is TRBV7-2 and J usage is TRBJ2-5; 8 bases are a match to TRBD2. In germline, CDR1 is SGHTA, CDR2 FQGNSA. V was pared by 3 bases and J by 1 base, with 4 bases of the junction left unmatched. The CDR3 sequence is 15 residues long. DNA for the CDR3: TGTGCCAGCAGCTTCCAGCGGGGGTCCCAAGAGACCCAGTACTTC. This sequence encodes CASSFQRGSQETQYF.

This clone was seen a handful of times. The V call is TRBV6-4, the J call TRBJ2-1, with TRBD2 matching 12 bases. This CDR3 is built from 14 residues. From germline, CDR1 is MRHNA and CDR2 SNTAGT. V shed 6 bases and J 10 bases; nucleotides not matched to a gene: 7. DNA of the CDR3: TGTGCCAGCAGGCCTAGCGGGGGGGCCCGGGAGCAGTTCTTC. This sequence encodes CASRPSGGAREQFF.

The chain joins TRBV30 to TRBJ2-7, with D perhaps being TRBD1 or TRBD2 (7 bases each). CDR1 and CDR2 from the germline V gene are GTSNPN and SVGIG (reference sequence). CDR3 length: 12 amino acids. The V end was cut by 4 bases, the J end by 3 bases, with 10 bases between. The CDR3 loop is CAWTGGGYEQYF. The CDR3 DNA reads TGTGCCTGGACAGGGGGGGGCTACGAGCAGTACTTC.

The rearrangement uses TRBV29-1 and TRBJ1-3; 10 bases line up with TRBD1. V shed 6 bases, J shed 0 bases, and the junction held 5 bases outside the gene matches. CDR1 SQVTM and CDR2 ANQGSEA come from the germline V gene. CDR3 length: 15 amino acids. The CDR3 DNA reads as TGCAGCGTAGGACAGGGGGGTACCTCTGGAAACACCATATATTTT. Protein sequence: CSVGQGGTSGNTIYF.

The chain joins TRBV5-1 to TRBJ2-7; D gene ambiguous. Germline-derived CDR1 and CDR2 are SGHRS and YFSETQ. This CDR3 contains 14 residues. With 0 bases removed from V and 2 bases from J, the gap between germline ends came to 9 bases. CDR3 loop: CASSLDGVPYEQYF. In nucleotides, the CDR3 is TGCGCCAGCAGCTTGGATGGGGTCCCCTACGAGCAGTACTTC. The whole variable domain, filled in from reference TRBV5-1 and TRBJ2-7, reads KAGVTQTPRYLIKTRGQQVTLSCSPISGHRSVSWYQQTPGQGLQFLFEYFSETQRNKGNFPGRFSGRQFSNSRSEMNVSTLELGDSALYLCASSLDGVPYEQYFGPGTRLTVT.

The V gene is TRBV30, the J gene TRBJ1-5; D unresolved. This CDR3 comprises 13 residues. Germline V gene data show CDR1 as GTSNPN and CDR2 as SVGIG (reference sequence). V shed 1 base and J shed 0 bases, with 4 bases lying between them. In DNA, the CDR3 is TGTGCCTGGAGTGAGAGTAGCAATCAGCCCCAGCATTTT. This translates into CAWSESSNQPQHF.

The J gene is TRBJ2-7, the V gene TRBV27; possibly TRBD1 for D (6 bases). The V end lost 9 bases, the J end lost 2 bases, and 17 bases lay between the germline ends. Germline assignment: CDR1 MNHEY and CDR2 SMNVEV (reference sequence). The CDR3 is made up of 14 amino acids. CDR3 nucleotides: TGTGCCAGTGGAACCGGGACACCGCCCTACGAGCAGTACTTC. It yields the protein CASGTGTPPYEQYF.

The V call is TRBV2, the J call TRBJ2-7; possible D gene TRBD1, 6 bases. V was shortened by 4 bases and J by 4 bases, with 17 bases between the two germline ends. CDR1 and CDR2 from the germline V gene are SNHLY and FYNNEI. The CDR3 totals 15 residues. CDR3 coding DNA: TGTGCCAGCAGTGGCCTGGGGGCCCCTGGGTACGAGCAGTACTTC. Encoded protein: CASSGLGAPGYEQYF.

This clone was recorded a few times. The chain couples TRBV19 to TRBJ2-7, with 8 positions matching TRBD2. Trimming removed 7 bases from V and 4 bases from J; junction bases left unmatched: 6. Per the germline V gene, CDR1 is LNHDA and CDR2 is SQIVND (reference sequence). CDR3 length equals 13 residues. Written as DNA, the CDR3 is TGTGCCAGTACTCGCGGGGGGTTGTACGAGCAGTACTTC. It is translated as CASTRGGLYEQYF.

The CDR3 DNA follows: TGTGCCAGCAGTCTGATTGAGGGTGGTGGTGAAAAACTGTTTTTT. Translated: CASSLIEGGGEKLFF. The chain couples TRBV6-1 to TRBJ1-4; D is uncertain. This CDR3 has 15 residues. In germline, CDR1 is MNHNS, CDR2 SASEGT. The germline V and J ends were trimmed by 5 bases and 7 bases, with 17 bases remaining between them.

The chain has TRBV5-1 and TRBJ1-4, with D possibly matching TRBD1 (5 bases). V lost 0 bases and J lost 7, with 10 bases in between. Germline CDR1 is SGHRS and CDR2 is YFSETQ. The CDR3 is made up of 14 amino acids. DNA of the CDR3: TGCGCCAGCAGCTTGGAGGGGCGGAGTGAAAAACTGTTTTTT. Translated: CASSLEGRSEKLFF.

The chain combines TRBV10-1 with TRBJ2-5, with D perhaps TRBD1 (6 bases). This CDR3 spans 15 amino acids. The V gene's germline CDR1 is WNHNN and CDR2 SYGVQD (reference sequence). The ends were cut back, 3 bases at V and 1 base at J, with 12 bases in the middle. The CDR3 protein is CASSDRTDTQETQYF. The CDR3 DNA is TGCGCCAGCAGTGACCGGACAGATACCCAAGAGACCCAGTACTTC.

The rearrangement uses TRBV7-2 and TRBJ2-6; weak D call: TRBD1 (5 bases). Trimming removed 7 bases at V and 1 base at J, with 17 bases between. Germline V lookup: CDR1 SGHTA, CDR2 FQGNSA. This CDR3 has 17 residues. The DNA for the CDR3 is TGTGCCAGCACCTTCACGGTACAGGTTTCTGGGGCCAACGTCCTGACTTTC. Translating gives CASTFTVQVSGANVLTF.

The rearrangement links TRBV5-1 to TRBJ1-5; 7 nucleotides agree with TRBD1. Unmatched junction bases numbered 9, after V lost 5 bases and J lost 1 base. Germline CDR1 reads SGHRS; CDR2 reads YFSETQ. CDR3 length: 16 residues. In DNA, the CDR3 is TGCGCCAGCAGTTTCCTTCCAGGGGGAAGCAATCAGCCCCAGCATTTT. This encodes CASSFLPGGSNQPQHF.

This clone occurred a few times. The chain employs TRBV6-5 and TRBJ1-4; D remains ambiguous. Germline-derived CDR1 and CDR2 are MNHEY and SVGAGI. The CDR3 has 12 residues. V was shortened by 11 bases and J by 5 bases, with 12 bases between the two germline ends. The CDR3 nucleotides read TGTGCCGTCGGGATGCTAAATGAAAAACTGTTTTTT. Its translation is CAVGMLNEKLFF.

The chain uses TRBV2 and TRBJ1-2; 9 bases agree with TRBD1. In germline, CDR1 is SNHLY, CDR2 FYNNEI. This CDR3 is built from 14 residues. The ends lost 6 bases at V and 5 bases at J; junction bases unmatched: 7. CDR3 sequence (DNA): TGTGCCAGCAGACTGACAGGGGGGCAGTATGGCTACACCTTC. Protein: CASRLTGGQYGYTF.

The CDR3 spells CASSSQQGAKNEQFF. In DNA form, the CDR3 reads TGTGCCAGCAGCTCTCAACAGGGGGCGAAAAATGAGCAGTTCTTC. The chain is built from TRBV7-6 and TRBJ2-1; TRBD1 agrees at 9 bases. In germline, CDR1 is SGHVS, CDR2 FNYEAQ. V shed 4 bases, J shed 7 bases, and the junction held 8 bases outside the gene matches. There are 15 residues in the CDR3.

The rearrangement joins TRBV7-2 to TRBJ1-5, with 9 bases lining up with TRBD1. The V gene end was trimmed by 3 bases and the J gene end by 16 bases; junction bases not matched to a gene: 19. Germline V CDR1 and CDR2: SGHTA, FQGNSA. The CDR3 contains 16 residues. CDR3 coding DNA: TGTGCCAGCAGCTTGAGGACAGGGGCGAGGCGGGAATTCGTCCATTTT. It translates to CASSLRTGARREFVHF.

This chain links TRBV7-8 with TRBJ2-7, with 7 bases matching TRBD2. Germline-derived CDR1 and CDR2 are SGHVS and FQNEAQ. This CDR3 is built from 16 residues. Trimming at V came to 1 base and at J to 2 bases, leaving 8 bases not matched to a gene. The CDR3 DNA reads as TGTGCCAGCAGCTTAGTCCCCCGGGCGGGAGCCTACGAGCAGTACTTC. The encoded protein is CASSLVPRAGAYEQYF.

The V call is TRBV6-1, the J call TRBJ2-7; D is undetermined. This CDR3 contains 14 residues. Trimming shortened V by 4 bases and J by 3 bases, and 13 bases separated the two germline ends. The V gene's germline CDR1 is MNHNS and CDR2 SASEGT. CDR3 protein: CASSGRRSYYEQYF. The CDR3, as DNA: TGTGCCAGCAGTGGACGACGGAGCTACTACGAGCAGTACTTC.

The V and J genes are TRBV7-2 and TRBJ2-5, with TRBD2 identical over 13 bases. Trimming cost V 5 bases and J 5 bases; bases outside gene matches: 11. CDR3 length: 17 residues. CDR1 is SGHTA and CDR2 is FQGNSA in the germline V gene. CDR3 nucleotides: TGTGCCAGCAGCCCCGTCCGACTAGCGGGGGGTGGGGAGACCCAGTACTTC. This sequence encodes CASSPVRLAGGGETQYF.

The chain combines TRBV5-1 with TRBJ1-4; no reliable D call. There are 15 residues in the CDR3. Between the trimmed V and J ends, which lost 3 bases and 4 bases, there was a span of 13 bases. Germline CDR1 SGHRS, CDR2 YFSETQ. The CDR3 is CASSSGSGVNEKLFF. CDR3 nucleotide sequence: TGCGCCAGCAGCTCCGGAAGCGGGGTTAATGAAAAACTGTTTTTT. Together with reference TRBV5-1 and TRBJ1-4, the CDR3 gives the full variable domain: KAGVTQTPRYLIKTRGQQVTLSCSPISGHRSVSWYQQTPGQGLQFLFEYFSETQRNKGNFPGRFSGRQFSNSRSEMNVSTLELGDSALYLCASSSGSGVNEKLFFGSGTQLSVL.

The V and J genes are TRBV10-2 and TRBJ2-7; D unclear. Trimming cost V 2 bases and J 5 bases, with 7 bases left between them. The CDR3 runs to 12 residues. Germline V gives CDR1 WSHSY, CDR2 SAAADI. The CDR3 here is CASSEMGNEQYF. DNA for the CDR3: TGCGCCAGCAGTGAGATGGGGAACGAGCAGTACTTC.

The genes are TRBV18 and TRBJ2-7, with D perhaps TRBD1 (6 bases). The CDR3 totals 14 residues. Trimming left V 3 bases short and J 2 bases short, with 11 bases between. CDR1 and CDR2 from the germline V gene are KGHSH and LQKENI. The CDR3 is CASSPFDRPYEQYF. CDR3 DNA: TGTGCCAGCTCACCTTTCGACAGGCCCTACGAGCAGTACTTC. Using reference TRBV18 and TRBJ2-7 for the parts outside the CDR3, the full variable domain is NAGVMQNPRHLVRRRGQEARLRCSPMKGHSHVYWYRQLPEEGLKFMVYLQKENIIDESGMPKERFSAEFPKEGPSILRIQQVVRGDSAAYFCASSPFDRPYEQYFGPGTRLTVT.

This chain joins TRBV2 and TRBJ2-3, with TRBD2 matching over 11 bases. V dropped 1 base and J dropped 4; count of bases not matched to a gene: 10. The CDR3 is 18 residues long. Per the germline V gene, CDR1 is SNHLY and CDR2 is FYNNEI. The CDR3, as DNA: TGTGCCAGCAGTGAAGATTTGGCTAGCGGGAGGAACGCAGATACGCAGTATTTT. Translation gives CASSEDLASGRNADTQYF. Full variable domain (rest looked up from reference TRBV2 and TRBJ2-3): EPEVTQTPSHQVTQMGQEVILRCVPISNHLYFYWYRQILGQKVEFLVSFYNNEISEKSEIFDDQFSVERPDGSNFTLKIRSTKLEDSAMYFCASSEDLASGRNADTQYFGPGTRLTVL.

J is TRBJ1-1 and V is TRBV10-3; 8 bases line up with TRBD1. From germline, CDR1 is ENHRY and CDR2 SYGVKD. The ends lost 5 bases at V and 7 bases at J; junction bases unmatched: 3. This CDR3 is 12 amino acids long. The CDR3 here is CAISNGQGEAFF. DNA of the CDR3: TGTGCCATCAGTAATGGACAGGGTGAAGCTTTCTTT.

The gene calls are TRBV4-1 and TRBJ2-2; TRBD2 matches 9 bases. The CDR3 contains 17 residues. With 0 bases clipped from V and 6 bases from J, the junction kept 8 bases outside the gene matches. The germline V gene has CDR1 MGHRA and CDR2 YSYEKL. CDR3 sequence reads: CASSQDRGLAGAGELFF. CDR3 nucleotide sequence: TGCGCCAGCAGCCAAGATCGGGGACTAGCAGGGGCCGGGGAGCTGTTTTTT.